This T cell receptor (beta chain) was profiled in a study of cytomegalovirus exposure and HLA in healthy donors. Study-wide results and limits: Likely technical artifact: a cluster of highly shared sequence variants.

For this clone: Its antigen is unknown.

In the PCR, 60 Vbeta and 13 Jbeta primers were used. Libraries were prepared by immunoSEQ multiplex PCR; TCRdb keeps only in-frame clonotypes and omits some of them. The sample holds 100,000 to 150,000 clones, more than 75% seen once. The V gene's germline CDR1 is SGHDT and CDR2 YYEEEE. The CDR3 totals 15 residues. The V gene end was trimmed by 4 bases and the J gene end by 5 bases; junction bases not matched to a gene: 9. This sequence joins TRBV5-6 and TRBJ2-5; the match to TRBD1 covers 9 bases. The source material was PBMCs. The receptor comes from a male donor in good health and CMV-seronegative. The CDR3: CASSPATGGLETQYF. The CDR3 coding sequence is TGTGCCAGCAGCCCAGCCACAGGGGGCTTGGAGACCCAGTACTTC.